This TCR beta chain was sequenced in a study of blood T cell dynamics during melanoma immunotherapy. On the study more broadly: Metastatic melanoma patients received first-line pembrolizumab or nivolumab plus ipilimumab. General study findings and limits: Clones driving repertoire changes may be melanoma-specific or general immune activation.

The CDR3 length is 11 residues. Germline CDR1 and CDR2: SGHTA and FQGNSA. Only in-frame clones appear in the TCRdb table, and some are missing; sequencing was by immunoSEQ multiplex PCR. This table has over 10,000 clones, approximately 88% appearing once. To note about this clone: Its antigen is undetermined. An end of the junction does not agree with germline; a read error may underlie this.

The time point is: pre-treatment baseline. Sampling occurred pretreatment (T0) and at week 3 (W3), after cycle one of checkpoint blockade. The rearrangement uses TRBV7-2 and TRBJ2-5, with 7 bases fitting TRBD1. The starting material was blood, obtained from a patient treated with checkpoint blockade. This receptor was obtained from a human donor with melanoma. CDR3 residues: CASSYDRAAHF. The CDR3 region has the DNA TGTGCCAGCAGCTATGACAGGGCGGCGCACTTC.